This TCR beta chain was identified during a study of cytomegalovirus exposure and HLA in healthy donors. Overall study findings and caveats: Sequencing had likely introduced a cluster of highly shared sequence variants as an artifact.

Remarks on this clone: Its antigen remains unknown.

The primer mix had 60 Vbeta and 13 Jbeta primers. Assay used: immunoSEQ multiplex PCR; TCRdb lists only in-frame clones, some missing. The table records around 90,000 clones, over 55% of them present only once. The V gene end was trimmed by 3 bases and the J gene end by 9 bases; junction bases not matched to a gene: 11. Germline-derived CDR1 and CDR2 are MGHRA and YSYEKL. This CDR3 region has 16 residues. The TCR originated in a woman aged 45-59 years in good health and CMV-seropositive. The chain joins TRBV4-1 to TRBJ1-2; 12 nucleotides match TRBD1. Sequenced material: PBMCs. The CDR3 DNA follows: TGCGCCAGCAGCCAGGCGTACCGGGACAGGGGGCATCGCTACACCTTC. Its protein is CASSQAYRDRGHRYTF.